Following are 10 T cell receptor beta chains from one sample sequenced in a study of immune heterogeneity within non-small cell lung tumors. Bulk tumor genomic DNA, 600 ng per sample, was the template. The authors collected several far-apart biopsies from each primary tumor during surgery. Curative operations were performed on patients who had untreated, newly diagnosed non-small cell lung cancer. The TCR beta CDR3 region was amplified by multiplex PCR employing 32 V and 13 J primers. TCRdb recomputed calls from the multiplex PCR reads with MiXCR, one row per CDR3 protein. The sample has tens of thousands of distinct CDR3 sequences; 28% are singletons. The sequencing sample was made of lung tumor tissue. Source of these receptors: a man between 40 and 49 years old with non-small cell lung cancer.

About this clonotype: One base away lies a much larger clone, so this may be a sequencing read error. Here the CDR3 reads CARSPLGTQYF. The DNA of the CDR3 is TGTGCCCGGAGTCCCCTAGGTACGCAGTATTTT. This chain connects TRBV30 to TRBJ2-3; D is unresolved. This CDR3 region has 11 residues. Per the germline V gene, CDR1 is GTSNPN and CDR2 is SVGIG (reference sequence). Using reference TRBV30 and TRBJ2-3 for the parts outside the CDR3, the full variable domain is SQTIHQWPATLVQPVGSPLSLECTVEGTSNPNLYWYRQAAGRGLQLLFYSVGIGQISSEVPQNLSASRPQDRQFILSSKKLLLSDSGFYLCARSPLGTQYFGPGTRLTVL.

This clonotype was seen once. A much bigger clone sits one base away, suggesting this may be a read error. Since no conserved phenylalanine or tryptophan closes the CDR3, a read error is the likely cause. This chain joins TRBV18 and TRBJ1-6, with D possibly matching TRBD1 (5 bases). Germline assignment: CDR1 KGHSH and CDR2 LQKENI. V lost 2 bases, J lost 5 bases, and 19 bases lay in between. This CDR3 region has 18 residues. The CDR3 region is CASSPFEFGTVHNSPLHL. CDR3 DNA sequence: TGTGCCAGCTCACCATTCGAATTTGGGACGGTACATAATTCACCCCTCCACCTT.

With regard to this clonotype: This may stem from a read error, because a much larger clone lies one nucleotide away. V and J are TRBV6-2 or TRBV6-3 and TRBJ1-4; TRBD1 agrees at 9 bases. CDR3 size: 15 residues. The V gene's germline CDR1 is MNHEY and CDR2 SVGEGT. The CDR3 DNA reads as TGTGACAGCAGTGGGGGACAGGGTAATAATGAAAAACTGTTTTTT. Protein product: CDSSGGQGNNEKLFF.

Details on this clonotype: The junction shows a germline mismatch at one end, possibly a read error. V gene TRBV18 combines with J gene TRBJ2-3; D gene ambiguous. The CDR3 has 13 amino acids. Germline lookup yields CDR1 KGHSH and CDR2 LQKENI. This chain's CDR3 is CSSSLIQADTQYF. The CDR3 nucleotides read TGTTCCAGCTCACTAATCCAGGCAGACACGCAGTATTTT.

With respect to this clonotype: One end of the junction varies from germline; a read error may be responsible. The chain joins TRBV7-9 to TRBJ2-3; D is undetermined. The CDR3 length is 15 residues. Germline V gene data show CDR1 as SEHNR and CDR2 as FQNEAQ (reference sequence). In DNA form, the CDR3 reads TGTGCCAGCATCTTAGTCCCGACTCTGTCAGATACGCAGTATTTT. It encodes CASILVPTLSDTQYF.

In this sample, this clonotype turned up many times. The V and J genes are TRBV30 and TRBJ1-6; a possible D gene is TRBD1 (6 bases). The V and J ends lost 5 bases and 2 bases respectively, with 7 bases between them. Germline loops: CDR1 GTSNPN, CDR2 SVGIG (reference sequence). This CDR3 has 13 residues. This CDR3 reads CAWGGAYNSPLHF. In DNA form, the CDR3 reads TGTGCCTGGGGGGGCGCCTATAATTCACCCCTCCACTTT. Full variable domain (missing parts from reference TRBV30 and TRBJ1-6): SQTIHQWPATLVQPVGSPLSLECTVEGTSNPNLYWYRQAAGRGLQLLFYSVGIGQISSEVPQNLSASRPQDRQFILSSKKLLLSDSGFYLCAWGGAYNSPLHFGNGTRLTVT.

Regarding this clonotype: A much larger clone is a single base away; this may be a read error. CDR3 amino acids: CANSLVVNTEAFF. The CDR3 nucleotides are TGTGCCAACAGCTTAGTGGTGAACACTGAAGCTTTCTTT. The chain has TRBV11-3 and TRBJ1-1, with no clear D. The CDR3 contains 13 residues. CDR1 is SGHNT, CDR2 YENEEA, per germline.

This clonotype has a handful of counts. The genes are TRBV19 and TRBJ2-2; D assignment may be TRBD1 or TRBD2 (6 bases each). Germline values: CDR1 LNHDA, CDR2 SQIVND (reference sequence). V was pared by 5 bases and J by 6 bases, with 16 bases between. The CDR3 is made up of 15 amino acids. The CDR3 sequence is CASSPRGEVAGELFF. The CDR3 nucleotides are TGTGCCAGTAGTCCGAGGGGGGAAGTAGCCGGGGAGCTGTTTTTT.

V and J are TRBV3-1 and TRBJ2-7; D remains ambiguous. Germline CDR1 reads LGHDT; CDR2 reads YNNKEL (reference sequence). The CDR3 totals 16 residues. Trimming pared 1 base from V and 2 bases from J, leaving 15 bases between. The CDR3 sequence is CASSQVGPDPTYEQYF. The CDR3 coding sequence is TGTGCCAGCAGCCAAGTCGGGCCGGATCCCACCTACGAGCAGTACTTC.

The table lists this clonotype with many counts. The chain has TRBV25-1 and TRBJ1-6; D remains unclear. Germline V gene sequence: CDR1 MGHDK, CDR2 SYGVNS. The V end lost 5 bases, the J end lost 14 bases, and 10 bases lay between the germline ends. This CDR3 contains 11 residues. This chain's CDR3 is CASSLGRALHF. DNA of the CDR3: TGTGCCAGCAGTCTGGGAAGGGCCCTCCACTTT.